Listed below are T cell receptor beta chains from one sample, sequenced in a study of blood T cell repertoires in COVID-19. The repertoire was sequenced with immunoSEQ multiplex PCR; TCRdb's copy has only in-frame clones and lacks some. Of about 220,000 clones in the sample, 84% were seen once. Material for sequencing was peripheral blood. The receptors originated from a man aged 30-40 years with active or convalescent COVID-19. Each CDR3 is given without its conserved first and last residue.

v_call	j_call	cdr3_aa
TRBV18	TRBJ1-1	ASSRDRPSNTEAF
TRBV28	TRBJ1-6	ASRGGPESPLH
TRBV7-2	TRBJ1-6	ASSLEQGDSPLH
TRBV5-5	TRBJ2-2	ASSLTQNTGELF
TRBV11-2	TRBJ2-7	ASTFVTNRAYEQY
TRBV18	TRBJ2-3	ASSPGRSDTQY
TRBV27	TRBJ2-2	ASSPRGTGELF
TRBV18	TRBJ2-7	ASSKDGTYEQY
TRBV28	TRBJ2-7	ASSPPAYEQY
TRBV6-5	TRBJ1-1	ASRGGTGSTEAF